Following are 32 T cell receptor beta chains from one sample sequenced in a study of beta chain features in type 1 diabetes. Study outcomes and limitations: Among patients with Type 1 diabetes, TCRB CDR3s were moderately but significantly shorter in every one of the four CD4+ subsets.

The isolated RNA, all of it, was reverse transcribed, so expressed TCRB transcripts were what got sequenced. Here immunoSEQ multiplex PCR was the method, and the copy in TCRdb shows in-frame clones only, minus some. The sample contains 250,000 to 300,000 clones, around 25% of which appear only once. These receptors' targets are unknown. The sequenced sample was naive CD4+ T cells from blood. The receptors stem from a woman aged 30 to 39 with type 1 diabetes.

This clone was counted only a few times. V usage is TRBV28 and J usage is TRBJ2-7; D is unresolved. The germline gives CDR1 MDHEN, CDR2 SYDVKM. V lost 1 base and J lost 0, with 7 bases in between. This CDR3 contains 14 residues. CDR3 in amino acids: CASSLLDTSYEQYF. CDR3 coding DNA: TGTGCCAGCAGTTTATTAGACACCTCCTACGAGCAGTACTTC.

The rearrangement joins TRBV5-1 to TRBJ2-3; TRBD2 matches 12 bases. The junction had 8 bases not matched to a gene; V was cut back by 4 bases and J by 5 bases. The CDR3 has 16 amino acids. Germline V gene lookup returns CDR1 SGHRS and CDR2 YFSETQ. DNA of the CDR3: TGCGCCAGCAGCCAACTAGCGGGAGGAGGGGAAGATACGCAGTATTTT. Its protein product is CASSQLAGGGEDTQYF.

In this sample, this clone turned up a few times. The genes are TRBV28 and TRBJ2-5; TRBD2 is a possible D gene (7 bases). Trimming removed 6 bases at V and 1 base at J, with 12 bases between. This CDR3 region has 14 residues. CDR1 MDHEN and CDR2 SYDVKM come from the germline V gene. CDR3 region: CASRVAGAQETQYF. CDR3 DNA sequence: TGTGCCAGCAGGGTGGCGGGGGCCCAAGAGACCCAGTACTTC.

This clone turned up a few times. The chain recombines TRBV28 with TRBJ2-7; 8 bases are a match to TRBD1. V lost 5 bases and J lost 6; bases outside the gene matches: 9. Germline CDR1 reads MDHEN; CDR2 reads SYDVKM. The CDR3 is made up of 14 amino acids. As DNA, the CDR3 is TGTGCCAGCAGTAAACTAGTCACAGGGGGCGAGCAGTACTTC. Protein product: CASSKLVTGGEQYF.

This clone was detected only a few times. The gene calls are TRBV4-1 and TRBJ2-1; 7 bases are a match to TRBD2. Germline assignment: CDR1 MGHRA and CDR2 YSYEKL. V was pared by 3 bases and J by 3 bases, with 2 bases of the junction left unmatched. The CDR3 sequence is 14 residues long. CDR3 sequence reads: CASSQGLLYNEQFF. The CDR3 region has the DNA TGCGCCAGCAGCCAGGGACTACTCTACAATGAGCAGTTCTTC.

The CDR3 loop reads CAWRGGIWNTEAFF. CDR3 DNA: TGTGCCTGGAGGGGAGGGATTTGGAACACTGAAGCTTTCTTT. The chain combines TRBV30 with TRBJ1-1; no firm D call. The CDR3 totals 14 residues. The germline gives CDR1 GTSNPN, CDR2 SVGIG (reference sequence). V was shortened by 3 bases and J by 1 base, with 12 bases between the two germline ends.

The rearrangement joins TRBV30 to TRBJ1-5; D unresolved. V lost 0 bases and J lost 0, with 3 bases in between. This CDR3 has 13 residues. CDR1 is GTSNPN and CDR2 is SVGIG in the germline V gene (reference sequence). Written as DNA, the CDR3 is TGTGCCTGGAGTGTCGGTAGCAATCAGCCCCAGCATTTT. The encoded protein is CAWSVGSNQPQHF.

The chain is built from TRBV15 and TRBJ2-6; possible D gene TRBD2, 5 bases. Germline assignment: CDR1 LNHNV and CDR2 YYDKDF (reference sequence). The CDR3 is 15 amino acids. V lost 1 base and J 1 base, leaving 5 bases between the germline ends. In DNA form, the CDR3 reads TGTGCCACCAGCAGAGCGGGGTCTGGGGCCAACGTCCTGACTTTC. This translates into CATSRAGSGANVLTF. Combining the CDR3 with reference TRBV15 and TRBJ2-6 gives the whole variable domain DAMVIQNPRYQVTQFGKPVTLSCSQTLNHNVMYWYQQKSSQAPKLLFHYYDKDFNNEADTPDNFQSRRPNTSFCFLDIRSPGLGDTAMYLCATSRAGSGANVLTFGAGSRLTVL.

The chain combines TRBV7-3 with TRBJ1-1, with TRBD1 matching over 7 bases. The CDR3 is 14 residues long. V was clipped by 1 base and J by 7 bases; unmatched bases: 6. Germline values: CDR1 SGHTA, CDR2 FQGTGA. CDR3 loop: CASSLRMGDSEAFF. The CDR3, as DNA: TGTGCCAGCAGCTTAAGAATGGGGGACAGTGAAGCTTTCTTT.

The chain employs TRBV30 and TRBJ2-7; D not certain. V lost 3 bases to trimming and J lost 0 bases, with 3 bases between them. The germline CDR1 and CDR2 sequences are GTSNPN and SVGIG (reference sequence). This CDR3 is 11 amino acids long. The CDR3 DNA follows: TGTGCCTGGAGGGCCTCCTACGAGCAGTACTTC. Protein: CAWRASYEQYF.

V usage is TRBV30 and J usage is TRBJ2-1, with TRBD2 as a possible D gene (6 bases). The CDR3 contains 13 residues. The germline gives CDR1 GTSNPN, CDR2 SVGIG (reference sequence). Trimming pared 4 bases from V and 13 bases from J, leaving 20 bases between. The CDR3 nucleotides read TGTGCCTGGACGGGGACTCCAAATGGGGACCAGTTCTTC. This gives the protein CAWTGTPNGDQFF.

The rearrangement links TRBV28 to TRBJ1-5; 7 nucleotides agree with TRBD1. The CDR3 consists of 16 residues. With 4 bases clipped from V and 2 bases from J, the junction kept 8 bases outside the gene matches. Germline CDR1 is MDHEN and CDR2 is SYDVKM. This CDR3 reads CASSWVTGSGNQPQHF. CDR3 nucleotide sequence: TGTGCCAGCAGTTGGGTGACAGGGTCGGGCAATCAGCCCCAGCATTTT.

This clone has just a few counts. Additional DNA sequences in this sample encode the identical CDR3. The chain employs TRBV7-9 and TRBJ1-5, with a tentative D call TRBD1 (5 bases). The V and J ends lost 1 base and 4 bases respectively, with 8 bases between them. The CDR3 has 14 amino acids. The V gene's germline CDR1 is SEHNR and CDR2 FQNEAQ (reference sequence). The CDR3 region has the DNA TGTGCCAGCAGCTTAGGCGCAGGGAATCAGCCCCAGCATTTT. Translated: CASSLGAGNQPQHF. Complete variable domain (other parts from reference TRBV7-9 and TRBJ1-5): DTGVSQNPRHKITKRGQNVTFRCDPISEHNRLYWYRQTLGQGPEFLTYFQNEAQLEKSRLLSDRFSAERPKGSFSTLEIQRTEQGDSAMYLCASSLGAGNQPQHFGDGTRLSIL.

This clone was recorded a few times. This chain joins TRBV30 and TRBJ2-7, with D tentatively TRBD1 (6 bases). Looked up from germline, CDR1 is GTSNPN and CDR2 is SVGIG (reference sequence). There are 11 residues in the CDR3. V lost 5 bases and J 4 bases, leaving 9 bases between the germline ends. The chain's CDR3 is CAWLDRYEQYF. CDR3 DNA sequence: TGTGCCTGGTTAGACAGGTACGAGCAGTACTTC.

The chain is built from TRBV14 and TRBJ2-5; 7 bases are a match to TRBD2. The CDR3 totals 14 residues. The germline gives CDR1 SGHDN, CDR2 FVKESK. The junction had 2 bases not matched to a gene; V was cut back by 3 bases and J by 1 base. The CDR3 reads CASSQGGLQETQYF. The CDR3, as DNA: TGTGCCAGCAGCCAGGGAGGGCTCCAAGAGACCCAGTACTTC. The whole variable domain, filled in from reference TRBV14 and TRBJ2-5, reads EAGVTQFPSHSVIEKGQTVTLRCDPISGHDNLYWYRRVMGKEIKFLLHFVKESKQDESGMPNNRFLAERTGGTYSTLKVQPAELEDSGVYFCASSQGGLQETQYFGPGTRLLVL.

The rearrangement joins TRBV9 to TRBJ1-1; weak D call: TRBD1 (6 bases). Germline loops: CDR1 SGDLS, CDR2 YYNGEE. Between the trimmed V and J ends, which lost 0 bases and 6 bases, there was a span of 12 bases. This CDR3 is 14 amino acids long. The CDR3 DNA is TGTGCCAGCAGCGTAGCTACAGGGCTTGCTGAAGCTTTCTTT. Translated, it gives CASSVATGLAEAFF.

This clone was detected only a few times. The rearrangement uses TRBV19 and TRBJ2-4; 7 nucleotides align to TRBD1. CDR1 is LNHDA, CDR2 SQIVND, per germline (reference sequence). The CDR3 has 12 residues. After removal of 4 bases from V and 9 bases from J, the junction contained 3 bases not matched to a gene. The CDR3 nucleotides read TGTGCCAGTAGTAGACAGGGCAGCATTCAGTACTTC. Amino acids: CASSRQGSIQYF. Full variable domain (remainder filled in from reference TRBV19 and TRBJ2-4): DGGITQSPKYLFRKEGQNVTLSCEQNLNHDAMYWYRQDPGQGLRLIYYSQIVNDFQKGDIAEGYSVSREKKESFPLTVTSAQKNPTAFYLCASSRQGSIQYFGAGTRLSVL.

The DNA for the CDR3 is TGTGCCAGCATAGACGGCGGAGGAGATACGCAGTATTTT. It is translated as CASIDGGGDTQYF. The chain links TRBV6-1 to TRBJ2-3, with D possibly matching TRBD2 (5 bases). Germline V gene lookup returns CDR1 MNHNS and CDR2 SASEGT. V lost 7 bases and J 5 bases, leaving 13 bases between the germline ends. The CDR3 has 13 amino acids.

The chain combines TRBV30 with TRBJ1-1, with 8 bases matching TRBD1. V dropped 4 bases and J dropped 1; count of bases not matched to a gene: 2. This CDR3 has 13 amino acids. Looked up from germline, CDR1 is GTSNPN and CDR2 is SVGIG (reference sequence). The CDR3 loop is CAWIGTGNTEAFF. The CDR3, as DNA: TGTGCCTGGATCGGGACAGGGAACACTGAAGCTTTCTTT.

The gene calls are TRBV5-1 and TRBJ1-2; D uncertain. In germline, CDR1 is SGHRS, CDR2 YFSETQ. V lost 4 bases and J lost 5, with 9 bases in between. The length of the CDR3 is 12 residues. The CDR3 region has the DNA TGCGCCAGCAGCCCCGACGGGTATGGCTACACCTTC. Residues: CASSPDGYGYTF. Drawing the rest from reference TRBV5-1 and TRBJ1-2, the complete variable domain is KAGVTQTPRYLIKTRGQQVTLSCSPISGHRSVSWYQQTPGQGLQFLFEYFSETQRNKGNFPGRFSGRQFSNSRSEMNVSTLELGDSALYLCASSPDGYGYTFGSGTRLTVV.

The CDR3 loop reads CASTGTSNQPQHF. In DNA, the CDR3 is TGTGCCAGTACCGGGACAAGCAATCAGCCCCAGCATTTT. The chain carries TRBV19 and TRBJ1-5, with TRBD1 as a possible D gene (6 bases). Germline assignment: CDR1 LNHDA and CDR2 SQIVND (reference sequence). The CDR3 has 13 amino acids. The V and J ends lost 7 bases and 1 base respectively, with 8 bases between them.

There are a few counts of this clone. The gene calls are TRBV23-1 and TRBJ1-5; 9 nucleotides agree with TRBD1. TRBV23-1 belongs to the ORF category, with a function that is uncertain. Trimming cost V 4 bases and J 4 bases; bases outside gene matches: 8. The CDR3 spans 16 residues. In DNA form, the CDR3 reads TGCGCCAGCAGTCCGCTCCGGACAGGGGAAAATCAGCCCCAGCATTTT. It translates to CASSPLRTGENQPQHF.

This clone was counted only a few times. V usage is TRBV18 and J usage is TRBJ1-5; no definite D call. Germline-derived CDR1 and CDR2 are KGHSH and LQKENI. Trimming stripped 3 bases from V and 3 bases from J, with 3 bases between. This CDR3 region has 12 residues. The chain's CDR3 is CASSPSNQPQHF. Written as DNA, the CDR3 is TGTGCCAGCTCACCCTCCAATCAGCCCCAGCATTTT.

This clone occurred a few times. The rearrangement uses TRBV14 and TRBJ1-1, with D possibly being TRBD1 (5 bases). CDR1 is SGHDN and CDR2 is FVKESK in the germline V gene. The CDR3 spans 16 residues. V was clipped by 0 bases and J by 0 bases, with 11 bases between them. The CDR3 is CASSQDWRGMNTEAFF. In nucleotides, the CDR3 is TGTGCCAGCAGCCAAGACTGGCGGGGCATGAACACTGAAGCTTTCTTT.

This chain connects TRBV9 to TRBJ1-1, with D unclear. The CDR3 totals 12 residues. The germline V gene has CDR1 SGDLS and CDR2 YYNGEE. The V and J ends lost 3 bases and 6 bases respectively, with 9 bases between them. The CDR3 reads CASSAYYAEAFF. The CDR3 DNA is TGTGCCAGCAGCGCCTATTACGCTGAAGCTTTCTTT. Full variable domain (rest looked up from reference TRBV9 and TRBJ1-1): DSGVTQTPKHLITATGQRVTLRCSPRSGDLSVYWYQQSLDQGLQFLIQYYNGEERAKGNILERFSAQQFPDLHSELNLSSLELGDSALYFCASSAYYAEAFFGQGTRLTVV.

The sample holds a few counts of this clone. The chain recombines TRBV30 with TRBJ2-1; perhaps TRBD2 as D (6 bases). This CDR3 comprises 14 residues. The ends were cut back, 0 bases at V and 15 bases at J, with 21 bases in the middle. Germline CDR1 reads GTSNPN; CDR2 reads SVGIG (reference sequence). The CDR3 sequence is CAWSVWGRRETLFF. The CDR3 DNA is TGTGCCTGGAGTGTATGGGGGAGACGGGAGACCCTGTTCTTC.

V gene TRBV7-2 combines with J gene TRBJ2-7; TRBD2 aligns across 12 bases. The length of the CDR3 is 15 residues. Germline V CDR1 and CDR2: SGHTA, FQGNSA. Trimming cost V 4 bases and J 4 bases; bases outside gene matches: 5. The CDR3 DNA reads TGTGCCAGCAGCTCCCCTAGCGGGAGGGCTTACGAGCAGTACTTC. It yields the protein CASSSPSGRAYEQYF.

This clone has only a few counts. The rearrangement uses TRBV30 and TRBJ1-2; maybe TRBD1 (6 bases). V was shortened by 0 bases and J by 6 bases, with 11 bases between the two germline ends. Germline CDR1 GTSNPN, CDR2 SVGIG (reference sequence). CDR3 length: 13 amino acids. CDR3 residues: CAWSVQGLNGYTF. CDR3 DNA: TGTGCCTGGAGTGTACAGGGTTTGAATGGCTACACCTTC.

This clone was detected only a few times. The chain employs TRBV4-1 and TRBJ1-2; weak D call: TRBD1 (6 bases). Germline V CDR1 and CDR2: MGHRA, YSYEKL. The CDR3 sequence is 14 residues long. The V and J ends lost 1 base and 7 bases respectively, with 13 bases between them. The CDR3 loop reads CASSQVGGVPGYTF. DNA for the CDR3: TGCGCCAGCAGCCAAGTAGGGGGGGTTCCTGGCTACACCTTC.

There are a few counts of this clone. The gene calls are TRBV2 and TRBJ1-1; D is ambiguous. Germline V CDR1 and CDR2: SNHLY, FYNNEI. The CDR3 loop spans 11 amino acids. The V end lost 8 bases, the J end lost 1 base, and 5 bases lay between the germline ends. The CDR3 nucleotides read TGTGCCAGCGCAGGGAACACTGAAGCTTTCTTT. Its translation: CASAGNTEAFF.

This clone showed up just a few times. The J gene is TRBJ1-2, the V gene TRBV25-1; unclear D gene. Trimming pared 0 bases from V and 6 bases from J, leaving 5 bases between. Germline values: CDR1 MGHDK, CDR2 SYGVNS. There are 12 residues in the CDR3. For the CDR3, the DNA is TGTGCCAGCAGTGAATATCGGGATGGCTACACCTTC. Translated: CASSEYRDGYTF.

This clone was observed a handful of times. The same CDR3 arises from other DNA sequences in this sample as well. This chain joins TRBV30 and TRBJ2-5, with D perhaps TRBD2 (7 bases). The CDR3 has 12 residues. Germline CDR1 is GTSNPN and CDR2 is SVGIG (reference sequence). V was trimmed by 2 bases and J by 5 bases, leaving 9 bases between them. CDR3 loop: CAWSRGGETQYF. CDR3 in DNA: TGTGCCTGGAGTAGGGGGGGGGAGACCCAGTACTTC.